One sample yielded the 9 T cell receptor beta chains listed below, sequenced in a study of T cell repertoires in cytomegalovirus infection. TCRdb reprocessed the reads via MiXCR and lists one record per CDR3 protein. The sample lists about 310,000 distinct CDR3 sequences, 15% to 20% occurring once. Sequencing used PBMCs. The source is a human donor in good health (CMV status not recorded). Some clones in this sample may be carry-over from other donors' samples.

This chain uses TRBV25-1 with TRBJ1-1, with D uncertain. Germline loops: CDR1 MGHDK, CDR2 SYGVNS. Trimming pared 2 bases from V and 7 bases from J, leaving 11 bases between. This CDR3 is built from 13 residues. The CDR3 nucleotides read TGTGCCAGCAGTGAACTAGGTCGGATTGAAGCTTTCTTT. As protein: CASSELGRIEAFF.

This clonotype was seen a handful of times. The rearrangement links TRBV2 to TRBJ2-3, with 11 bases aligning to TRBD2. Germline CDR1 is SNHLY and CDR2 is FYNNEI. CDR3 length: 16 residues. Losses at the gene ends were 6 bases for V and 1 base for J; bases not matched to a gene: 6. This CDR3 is CASSRLAGSRTDTQYF. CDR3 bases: TGTGCCAGCAGCCGACTAGCGGGGTCTCGCACAGATACGCAGTATTTT.

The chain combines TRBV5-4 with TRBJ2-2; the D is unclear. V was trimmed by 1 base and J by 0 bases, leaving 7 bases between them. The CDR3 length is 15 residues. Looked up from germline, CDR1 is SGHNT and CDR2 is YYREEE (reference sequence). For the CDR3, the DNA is TGTGCCAGCAGCTTGCAAGAGACGAACACCGGGGAGCTGTTTTTT. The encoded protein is CASSLQETNTGELFF.

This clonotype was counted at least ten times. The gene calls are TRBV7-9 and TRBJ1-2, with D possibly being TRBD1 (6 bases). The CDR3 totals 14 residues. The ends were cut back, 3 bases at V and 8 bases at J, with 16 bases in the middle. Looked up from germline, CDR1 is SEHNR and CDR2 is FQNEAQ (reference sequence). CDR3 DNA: TGTGCCAGCAGCTTTGCCCAACAGGGTTCAGGCTACACCTTC. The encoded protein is CASSFAQQGSGYTF.

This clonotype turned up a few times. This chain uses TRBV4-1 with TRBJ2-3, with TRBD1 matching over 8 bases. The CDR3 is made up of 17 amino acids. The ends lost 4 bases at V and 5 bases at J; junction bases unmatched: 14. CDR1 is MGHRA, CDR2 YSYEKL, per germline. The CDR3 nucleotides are TGCGCCAGCAGCCGGCTCGGACAGGGAAAGGGGGGAGATACGCAGTATTTT. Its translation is CASSRLGQGKGGDTQYF.

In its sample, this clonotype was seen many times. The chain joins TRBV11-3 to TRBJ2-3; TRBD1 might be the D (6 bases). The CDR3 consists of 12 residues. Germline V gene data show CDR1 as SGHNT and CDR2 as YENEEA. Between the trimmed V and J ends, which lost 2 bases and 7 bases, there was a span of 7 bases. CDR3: CASSLQGNTQYF. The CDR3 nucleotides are TGTGCCAGCAGCTTACAGGGGAATACGCAGTATTTT.

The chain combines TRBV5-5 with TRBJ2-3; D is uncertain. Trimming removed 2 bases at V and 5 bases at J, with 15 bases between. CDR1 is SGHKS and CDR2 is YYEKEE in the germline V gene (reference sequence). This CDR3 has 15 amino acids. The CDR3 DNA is TGTGCCAGCAGCTTAAGTCCAGCCGTGGGAGATACGCAGTATTTT. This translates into CASSLSPAVGDTQYF.

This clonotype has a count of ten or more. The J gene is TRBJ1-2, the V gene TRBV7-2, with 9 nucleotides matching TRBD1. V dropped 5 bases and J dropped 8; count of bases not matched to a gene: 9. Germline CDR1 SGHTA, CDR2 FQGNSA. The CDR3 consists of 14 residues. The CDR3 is CASSPWTGVEGYTF. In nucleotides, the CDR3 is TGTGCCAGCAGCCCTTGGACAGGGGTGGAGGGCTACACCTTC. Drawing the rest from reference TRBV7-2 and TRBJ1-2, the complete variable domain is GAGVSQSPSNKVTEKGKDVELRCDPISGHTALYWYRQSLGQGLEFLIYFQGNSAPDKSGLPSDRFSAERTGGSVSTLTIQRTQQEDSAVYLCASSPWTGVEGYTFGSGTRLTVV.

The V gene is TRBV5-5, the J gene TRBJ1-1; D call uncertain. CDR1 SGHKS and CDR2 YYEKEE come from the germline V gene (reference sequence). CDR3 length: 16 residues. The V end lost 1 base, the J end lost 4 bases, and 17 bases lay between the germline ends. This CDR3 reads CASSLKFTRDFTEAFF. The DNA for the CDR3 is TGTGCCAGCAGCTTGAAGTTTACCCGCGATTTCACTGAAGCTTTCTTT.